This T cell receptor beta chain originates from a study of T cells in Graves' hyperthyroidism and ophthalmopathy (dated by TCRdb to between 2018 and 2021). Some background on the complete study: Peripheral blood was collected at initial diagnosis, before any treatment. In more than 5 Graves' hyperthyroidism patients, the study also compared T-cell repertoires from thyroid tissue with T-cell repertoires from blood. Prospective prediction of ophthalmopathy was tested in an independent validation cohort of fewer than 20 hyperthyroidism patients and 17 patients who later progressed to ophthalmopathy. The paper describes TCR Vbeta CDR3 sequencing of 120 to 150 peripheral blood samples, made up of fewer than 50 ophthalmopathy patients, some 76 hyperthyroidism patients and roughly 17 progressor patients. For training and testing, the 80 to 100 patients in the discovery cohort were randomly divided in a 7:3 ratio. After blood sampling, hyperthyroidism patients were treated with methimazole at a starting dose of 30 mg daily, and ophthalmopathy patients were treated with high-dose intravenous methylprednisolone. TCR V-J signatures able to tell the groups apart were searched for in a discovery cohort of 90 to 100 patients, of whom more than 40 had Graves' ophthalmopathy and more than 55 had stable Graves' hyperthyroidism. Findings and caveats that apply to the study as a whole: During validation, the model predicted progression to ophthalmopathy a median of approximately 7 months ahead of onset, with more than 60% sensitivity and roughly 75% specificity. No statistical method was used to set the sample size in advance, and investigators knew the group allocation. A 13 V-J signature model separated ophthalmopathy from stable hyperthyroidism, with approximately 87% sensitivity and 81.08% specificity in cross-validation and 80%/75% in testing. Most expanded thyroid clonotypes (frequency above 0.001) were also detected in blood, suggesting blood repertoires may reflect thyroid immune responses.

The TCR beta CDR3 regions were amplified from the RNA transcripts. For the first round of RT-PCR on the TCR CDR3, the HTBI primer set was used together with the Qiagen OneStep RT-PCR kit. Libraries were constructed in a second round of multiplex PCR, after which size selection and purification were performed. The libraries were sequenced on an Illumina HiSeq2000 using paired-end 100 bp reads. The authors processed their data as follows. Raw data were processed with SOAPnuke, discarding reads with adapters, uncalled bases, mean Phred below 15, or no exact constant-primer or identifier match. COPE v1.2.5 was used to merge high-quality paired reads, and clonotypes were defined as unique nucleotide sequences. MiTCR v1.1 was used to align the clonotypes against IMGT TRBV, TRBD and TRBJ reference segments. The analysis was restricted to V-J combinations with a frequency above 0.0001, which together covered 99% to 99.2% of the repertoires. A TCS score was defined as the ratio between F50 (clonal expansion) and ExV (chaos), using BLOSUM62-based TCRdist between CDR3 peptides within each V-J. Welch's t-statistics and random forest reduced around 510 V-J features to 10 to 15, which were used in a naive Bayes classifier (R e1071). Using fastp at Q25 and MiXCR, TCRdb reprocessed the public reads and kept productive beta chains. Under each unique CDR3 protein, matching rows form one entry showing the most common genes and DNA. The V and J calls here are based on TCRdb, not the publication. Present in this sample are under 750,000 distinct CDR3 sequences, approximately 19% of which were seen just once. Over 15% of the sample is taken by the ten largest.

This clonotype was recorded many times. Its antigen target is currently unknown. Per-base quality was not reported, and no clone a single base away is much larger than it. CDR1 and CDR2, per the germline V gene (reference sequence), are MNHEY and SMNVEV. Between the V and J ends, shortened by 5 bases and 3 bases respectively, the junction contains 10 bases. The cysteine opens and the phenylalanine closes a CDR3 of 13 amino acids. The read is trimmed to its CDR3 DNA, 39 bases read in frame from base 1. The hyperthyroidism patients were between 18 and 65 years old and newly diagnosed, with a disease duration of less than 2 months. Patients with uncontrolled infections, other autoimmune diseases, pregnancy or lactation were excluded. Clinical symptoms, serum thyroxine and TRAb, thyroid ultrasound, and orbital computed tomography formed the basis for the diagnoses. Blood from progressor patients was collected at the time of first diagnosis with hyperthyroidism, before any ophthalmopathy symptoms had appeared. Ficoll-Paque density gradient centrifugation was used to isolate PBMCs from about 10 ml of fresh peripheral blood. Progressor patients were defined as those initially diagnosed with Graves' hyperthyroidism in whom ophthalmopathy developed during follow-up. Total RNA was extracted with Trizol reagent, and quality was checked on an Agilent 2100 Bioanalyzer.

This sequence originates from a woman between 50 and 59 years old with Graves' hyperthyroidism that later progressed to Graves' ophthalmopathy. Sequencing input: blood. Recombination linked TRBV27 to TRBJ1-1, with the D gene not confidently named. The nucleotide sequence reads TGTGCCAGCAGTGCAGAACAAGACACTGAAGCTTTCTTT. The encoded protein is CASSAEQDTEAFF.